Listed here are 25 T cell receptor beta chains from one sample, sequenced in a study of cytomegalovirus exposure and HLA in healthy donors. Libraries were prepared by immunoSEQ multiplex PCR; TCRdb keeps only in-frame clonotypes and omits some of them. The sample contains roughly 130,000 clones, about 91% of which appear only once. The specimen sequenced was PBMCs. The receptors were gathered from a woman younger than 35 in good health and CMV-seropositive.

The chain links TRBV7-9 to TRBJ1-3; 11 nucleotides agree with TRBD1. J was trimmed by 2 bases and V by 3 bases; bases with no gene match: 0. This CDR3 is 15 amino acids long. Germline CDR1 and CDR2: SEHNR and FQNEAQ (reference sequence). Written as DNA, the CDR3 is TGTGCCAGCAGCTTGGACAGGGGGCCTGGAAACACCATATATTTT. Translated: CASSLDRGPGNTIYF.

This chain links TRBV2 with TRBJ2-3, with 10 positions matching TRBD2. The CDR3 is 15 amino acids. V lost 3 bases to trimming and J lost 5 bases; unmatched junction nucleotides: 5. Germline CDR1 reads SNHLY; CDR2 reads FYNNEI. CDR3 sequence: CASSDGLAGVDTQYF. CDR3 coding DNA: TGTGCCAGCAGTGATGGGCTAGCGGGGGTAGATACGCAGTATTTT. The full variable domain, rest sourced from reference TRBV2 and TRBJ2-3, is EPEVTQTPSHQVTQMGQEVILRCVPISNHLYFYWYRQILGQKVEFLVSFYNNEISEKSEIFDDQFSVERPDGSNFTLKIRSTKLEDSAMYFCASSDGLAGVDTQYFGPGTRLTVL.

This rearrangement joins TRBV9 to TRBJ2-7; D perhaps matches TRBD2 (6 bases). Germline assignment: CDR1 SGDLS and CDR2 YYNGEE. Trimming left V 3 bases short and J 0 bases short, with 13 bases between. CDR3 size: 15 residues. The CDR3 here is CASSGSGLSSYEQYF. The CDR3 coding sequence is TGTGCCAGCAGCGGCAGCGGGCTTAGCTCCTACGAGCAGTACTTC. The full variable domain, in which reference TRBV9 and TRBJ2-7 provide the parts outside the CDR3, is DSGVTQTPKHLITATGQRVTLRCSPRSGDLSVYWYQQSLDQGLQFLIQYYNGEERAKGNILERFSAQQFPDLHSELNLSSLELGDSALYFCASSGSGLSSYEQYFGPGTRLTVT.

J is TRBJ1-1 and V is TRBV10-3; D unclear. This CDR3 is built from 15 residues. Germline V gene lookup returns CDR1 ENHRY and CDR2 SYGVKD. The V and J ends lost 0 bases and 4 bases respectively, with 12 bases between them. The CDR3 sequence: CAISESMGLRTEAFF. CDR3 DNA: TGTGCCATCAGTGAGTCTATGGGCCTCCGCACTGAAGCTTTCTTT.

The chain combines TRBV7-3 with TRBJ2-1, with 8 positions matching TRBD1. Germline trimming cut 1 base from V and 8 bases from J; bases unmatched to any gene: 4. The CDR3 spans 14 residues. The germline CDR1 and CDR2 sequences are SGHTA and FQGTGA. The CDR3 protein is CASSLIPGGDEQFF. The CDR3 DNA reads TGTGCCAGCAGCTTAATTCCAGGGGGCGATGAGCAGTTCTTC. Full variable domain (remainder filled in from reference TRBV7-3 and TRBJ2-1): GAGVSQTPSNKVTEKGKYVELRCDPISGHTALYWYRQSLGQGPEFLIYFQGTGAADDSGLPNDRFFAVRPEGSVSTLKIQRTERGDSAVYLCASSLIPGGDEQFFGPGTRLTVL.

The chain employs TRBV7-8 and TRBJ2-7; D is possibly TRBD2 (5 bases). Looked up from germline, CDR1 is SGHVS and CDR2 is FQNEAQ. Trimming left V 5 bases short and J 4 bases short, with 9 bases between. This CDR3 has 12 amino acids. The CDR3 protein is CASSEGIYEQYF. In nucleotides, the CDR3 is TGTGCCAGCAGCGAGGGAATTTACGAGCAGTACTTC. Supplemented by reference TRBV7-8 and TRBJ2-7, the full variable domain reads GAGVSQSPRYKVAKRGQDVALRCDPISGHVSLFWYQQALGQGPEFLTYFQNEAQLDKSGLPSDRFFAERPEGSVSTLKIQRTQQEDSAVYLCASSEGIYEQYFGPGTRLTVT.

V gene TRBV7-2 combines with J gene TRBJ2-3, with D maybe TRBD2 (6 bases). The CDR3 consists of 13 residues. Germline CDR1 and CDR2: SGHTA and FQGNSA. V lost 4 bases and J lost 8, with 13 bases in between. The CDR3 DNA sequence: TGTGCCAGCAGCTCGACTAGTCAGGGTACGCAGTATTTT. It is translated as CASSSTSQGTQYF. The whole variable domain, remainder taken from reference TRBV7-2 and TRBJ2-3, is GAGVSQSPSNKVTEKGKDVELRCDPISGHTALYWYRQSLGQGLEFLIYFQGNSAPDKSGLPSDRFSAERTGGSVSTLTIQRTQQEDSAVYLCASSSTSQGTQYFGPGTRLTVL.

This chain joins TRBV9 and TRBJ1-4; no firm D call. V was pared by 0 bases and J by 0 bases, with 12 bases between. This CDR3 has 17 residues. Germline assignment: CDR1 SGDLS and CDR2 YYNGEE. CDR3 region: CASSVVSRRTTNEKLFF. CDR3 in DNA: TGTGCCAGCAGCGTAGTCTCACGGAGAACAACTAATGAAAAACTGTTTTTT.

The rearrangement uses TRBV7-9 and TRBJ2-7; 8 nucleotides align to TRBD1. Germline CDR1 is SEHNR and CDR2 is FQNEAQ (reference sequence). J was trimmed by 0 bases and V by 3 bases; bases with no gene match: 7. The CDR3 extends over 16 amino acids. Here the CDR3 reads CASSFVGQVSSYEQYF. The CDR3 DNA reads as TGTGCCAGCAGCTTTGTGGGACAGGTGAGCTCCTACGAGCAGTACTTC.

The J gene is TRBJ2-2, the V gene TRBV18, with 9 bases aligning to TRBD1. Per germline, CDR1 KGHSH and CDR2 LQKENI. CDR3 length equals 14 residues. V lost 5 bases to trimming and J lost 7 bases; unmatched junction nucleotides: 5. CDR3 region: CASSWTGEHGELFF. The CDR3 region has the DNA TGTGCCAGCTCATGGACAGGGGAACACGGGGAGCTGTTTTTT.

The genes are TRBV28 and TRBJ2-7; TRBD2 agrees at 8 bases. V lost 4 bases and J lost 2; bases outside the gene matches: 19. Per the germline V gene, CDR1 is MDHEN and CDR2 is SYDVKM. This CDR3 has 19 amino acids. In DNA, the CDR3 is TGTGCCAGCAGTTCTTCTCGCGCGTCATGGGCGGGGGGAACCTACGAGCAGTACTTC. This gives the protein CASSSSRASWAGGTYEQYF.

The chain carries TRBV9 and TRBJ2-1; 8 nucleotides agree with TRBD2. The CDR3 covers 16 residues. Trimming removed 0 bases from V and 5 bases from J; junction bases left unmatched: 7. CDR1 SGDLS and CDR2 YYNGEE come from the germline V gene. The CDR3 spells CASSVAGSGGHNEQFF. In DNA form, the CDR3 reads TGTGCCAGCAGCGTAGCGGGGAGCGGGGGACACAATGAGCAGTTCTTC.

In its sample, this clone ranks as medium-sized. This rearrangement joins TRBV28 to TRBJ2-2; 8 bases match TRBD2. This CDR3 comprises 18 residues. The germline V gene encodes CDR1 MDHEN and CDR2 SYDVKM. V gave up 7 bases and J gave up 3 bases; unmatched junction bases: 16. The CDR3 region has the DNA TGTGCCAGCACCCTGGGGCTCGGACTAGCAACGGACACCGGGGAGCTGTTTTTT. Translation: CASTLGLGLATDTGELFF.

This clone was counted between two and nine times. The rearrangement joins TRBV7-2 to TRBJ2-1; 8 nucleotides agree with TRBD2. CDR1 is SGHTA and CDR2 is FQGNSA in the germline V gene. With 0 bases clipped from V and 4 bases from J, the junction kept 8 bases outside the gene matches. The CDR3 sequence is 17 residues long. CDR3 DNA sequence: TGTGCCAGCAGCTTAGCGGTTCCGGGGGGGCTTTACAATGAGCAGTTCTTC. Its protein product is CASSLAVPGGLYNEQFF.

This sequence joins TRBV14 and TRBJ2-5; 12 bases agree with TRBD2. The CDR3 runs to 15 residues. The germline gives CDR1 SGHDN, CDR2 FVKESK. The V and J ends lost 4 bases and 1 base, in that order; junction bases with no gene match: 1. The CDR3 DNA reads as TGTGCCAGCAGCCGACTAGCGGGGGTCCAAGAGACCCAGTACTTC. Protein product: CASSRLAGVQETQYF. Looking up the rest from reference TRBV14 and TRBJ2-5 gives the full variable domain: EAGVTQFPSHSVIEKGQTVTLRCDPISGHDNLYWYRRVMGKEIKFLLHFVKESKQDESGMPNNRFLAERTGGTYSTLKVQPAELEDSGVYFCASSRLAGVQETQYFGPGTRLLVL.

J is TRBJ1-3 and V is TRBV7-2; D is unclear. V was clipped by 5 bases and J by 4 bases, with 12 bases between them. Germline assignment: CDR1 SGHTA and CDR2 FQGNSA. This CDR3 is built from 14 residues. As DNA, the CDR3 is TGTGCCAGCAGCCCCCCGGCCAGGGGAAACACCATATATTTT. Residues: CASSPPARGNTIYF.

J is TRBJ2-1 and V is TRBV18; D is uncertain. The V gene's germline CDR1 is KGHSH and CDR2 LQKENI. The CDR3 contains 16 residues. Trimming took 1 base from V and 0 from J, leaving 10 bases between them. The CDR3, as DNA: TGTGCCAGCTCACCACAGTCGGTAAGCTCCTACAATGAGCAGTTCTTC. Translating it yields CASSPQSVSSYNEQFF.

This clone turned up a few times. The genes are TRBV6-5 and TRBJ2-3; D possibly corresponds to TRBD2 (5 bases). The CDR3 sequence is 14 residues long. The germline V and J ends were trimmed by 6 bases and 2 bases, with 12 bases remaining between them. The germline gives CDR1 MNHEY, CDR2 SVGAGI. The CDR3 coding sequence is TGTGCCAGCAGCCTCGAGAGGGACACAGATACGCAGTATTTT. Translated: CASSLERDTDTQYF.

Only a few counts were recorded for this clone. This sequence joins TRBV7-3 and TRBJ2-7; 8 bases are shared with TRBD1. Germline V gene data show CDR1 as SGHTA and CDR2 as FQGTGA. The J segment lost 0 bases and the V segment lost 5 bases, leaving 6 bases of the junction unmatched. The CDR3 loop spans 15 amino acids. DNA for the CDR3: TGTGCCAGCAGCGAAGCAGGGGGCGGCTCCTACGAGCAGTACTTC. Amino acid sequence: CASSEAGGGSYEQYF.

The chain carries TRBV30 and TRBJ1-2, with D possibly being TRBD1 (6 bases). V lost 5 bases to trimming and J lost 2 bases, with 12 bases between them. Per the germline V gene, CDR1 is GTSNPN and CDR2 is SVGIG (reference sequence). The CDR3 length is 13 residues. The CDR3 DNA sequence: TGTGCCTGGCGACCTACAGGGAACTATGGCTACACCTTC. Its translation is CAWRPTGNYGYTF.

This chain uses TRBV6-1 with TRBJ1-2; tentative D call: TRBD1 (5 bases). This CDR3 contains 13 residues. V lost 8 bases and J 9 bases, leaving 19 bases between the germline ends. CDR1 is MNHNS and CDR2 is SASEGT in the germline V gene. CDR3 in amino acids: CASSENREDSYTF. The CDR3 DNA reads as TGTGCCAGCTCAGAAAATCGGGAGGACAGCTACACCTTC.

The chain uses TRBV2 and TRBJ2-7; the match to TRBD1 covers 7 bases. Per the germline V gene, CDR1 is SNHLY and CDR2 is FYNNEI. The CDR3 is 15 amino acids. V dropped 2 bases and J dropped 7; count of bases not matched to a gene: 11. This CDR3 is CASSEFGQGVGEQYF. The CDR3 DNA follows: TGTGCCAGCAGTGAATTTGGGCAGGGGGTCGGGGAGCAGTACTTC. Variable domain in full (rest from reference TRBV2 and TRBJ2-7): EPEVTQTPSHQVTQMGQEVILRCVPISNHLYFYWYRQILGQKVEFLVSFYNNEISEKSEIFDDQFSVERPDGSNFTLKIRSTKLEDSAMYFCASSEFGQGVGEQYFGPGTRLTVT.

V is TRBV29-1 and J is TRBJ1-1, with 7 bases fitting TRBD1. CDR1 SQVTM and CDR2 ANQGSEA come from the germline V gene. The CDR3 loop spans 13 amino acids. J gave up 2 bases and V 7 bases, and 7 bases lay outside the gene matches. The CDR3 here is CSGRQGGNTEAFF. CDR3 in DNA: TGCAGCGGGCGACAGGGAGGAAACACTGAAGCTTTCTTT. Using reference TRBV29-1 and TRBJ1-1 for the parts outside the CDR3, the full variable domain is SAVISQKPSRDICQRGTSLTIQCQVDSQVTMMFWYRQQPGQSLTLIATANQGSEATYESGFVIDKFPISRPNLTFSTLTVSNMSPEDSSIYLCSGRQGGNTEAFFGQGTRLTVV.

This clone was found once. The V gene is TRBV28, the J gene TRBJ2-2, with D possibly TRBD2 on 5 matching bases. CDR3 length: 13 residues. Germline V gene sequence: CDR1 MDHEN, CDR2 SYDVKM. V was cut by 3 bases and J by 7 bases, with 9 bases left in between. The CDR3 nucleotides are TGTGCCAGCAGTTTCACCGGAGGCGGGGAGCTGTTTTTT. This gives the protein CASSFTGGGELFF.

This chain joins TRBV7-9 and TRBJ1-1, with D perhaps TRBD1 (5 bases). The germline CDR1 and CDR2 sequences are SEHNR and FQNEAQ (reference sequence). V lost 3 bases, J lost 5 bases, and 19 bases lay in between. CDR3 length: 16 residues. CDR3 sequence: CASSFGSRTRGTEAFF. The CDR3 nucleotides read TGTGCCAGCAGCTTTGGGTCCCGCACAAGGGGTACTGAAGCTTTCTTT.